Following are 7 T cell receptor beta chains from one sample sequenced in a study of T cell responses to AZD1222 COVID-19 vaccine. Libraries were prepared by immunoSEQ multiplex PCR; TCRdb keeps only in-frame clonotypes and omits some of them. The profile shows under 150,000 clones, roughly 92% of them singletons. The sequencing used peripheral blood, collected 28 days after the second AZD1222 dose. The source is an adult who received the AZD1222 COVID-19 vaccine.

The genes are TRBV19 and TRBJ1-3; the D gene is possibly TRBD1 (6 bases). Germline V gives CDR1 LNHDA, CDR2 SQIVND (reference sequence). V was cut by 5 bases and J by 4 bases, with 18 bases left in between. The CDR3 runs 16 residues. The chain's CDR3 is CASSLRTAYDGNTIYF. The CDR3 coding sequence is TGTGCCAGTAGTCTCCGGACAGCTTACGACGGAAACACCATATATTTT. The full variable domain, in which reference TRBV19 and TRBJ1-3 provide the parts outside the CDR3, is DGGITQSPKYLFRKEGQNVTLSCEQNLNHDAMYWYRQDPGQGLRLIYYSQIVNDFQKGDIAEGYSVSREKKESFPLTVTSAQKNPTAFYLCASSLRTAYDGNTIYFGEGSWLTVV.

The V call is TRBV5-1, the J call TRBJ2-7; possibly TRBD2 for D (5 bases). The V end was cut by 7 bases, the J end by 0 bases, with 14 bases between. From germline, CDR1 is SGHRS and CDR2 YFSETQ. The CDR3 is 14 residues long. CDR3 in DNA: TGCGCCAGCCGATCCGGGATAGGCTCCTACGAGCAGTACTTC. It codes for CASRSGIGSYEQYF.

The chain carries TRBV6-5 and TRBJ2-1; 15 bases line up with TRBD2. V gave up 4 bases and J gave up 10 bases; unmatched junction bases: 2. The CDR3 is made up of 14 amino acids. Germline CDR1 is MNHEY and CDR2 is SVGAGI. In DNA form, the CDR3 reads TGTGCCAGCAGTTTCGGACTAGCGGGAGGGGAGCAGTTCTTC. Residues: CASSFGLAGGEQFF.

This chain links TRBV3-1 (or the pseudogene TRBV3-2) with TRBJ1-2; 9 bases are shared with TRBD1. The germline V gene has CDR1 LGHDT and CDR2 YNNKEL (reference sequence). V trimming: 0 bases; J trimming: 6 bases; junction bases outside the gene matches: 5. This CDR3 is 15 amino acids long. The CDR3 bases are TGTGCCAGCAGCCAAGACCCACAGGGGGCGCATGGCTACACCTTC. It translates to CASSQDPQGAHGYTF.

The gene calls are TRBV25-1 and TRBJ2-1; the D gene is possibly TRBD2 (5 bases). With 4 bases removed from V and 10 bases from J, the gap between germline ends came to 14 bases. The CDR3 sequence is 13 residues long. The germline CDR1 and CDR2 sequences are MGHDK and SYGVNS. The CDR3 DNA is TGTGCCAGCAGTGGGGGTAGCGTGCTGGAGCAGTTCTTC. This encodes CASSGGSVLEQFF.

This chain links TRBV5-1 with TRBJ2-4; 12 bases line up with TRBD2. With 4 bases clipped from V and 0 bases from J, the junction kept 2 bases outside the gene matches. This CDR3 has 16 residues. The germline CDR1 and CDR2 sequences are SGHRS and YFSETQ. CDR3 DNA sequence: TGCGCCAGCAGCAGGACTAGCGGGATAGCCAAAAACATTCAGTACTTC. It translates to CASSRTSGIAKNIQYF.

This clone has only one observation. The chain combines TRBV5-1 with TRBJ2-7, with D perhaps being TRBD1 or TRBD2 (5 bases each). The V end was cut by 0 bases, the J end by 4 bases, with 11 bases between. The CDR3 runs to 14 residues. CDR1 is SGHRS and CDR2 is YFSETQ in the germline V gene. The CDR3 bases are TGCGCCAGCAGCTTGGCCGAAGGGGAGTACGAGCAGTACTTC. Translated: CASSLAEGEYEQYF.